This entry lists 27 T cell receptor beta chains sequenced from one sample in a study of blood T cell repertoires in COVID-19. Generated by immunoSEQ multiplex PCR, the TCRdb table keeps only in-frame clones and is missing some. The table records 250,000 to 300,000 clones, more than 75% of them present only once. The sample was PBMCs or T cells enriched from blood (not recorded which). The origin of the receptors is a man aged 18 to 30 who had recovered from COVID-19.

This rearrangement joins TRBV16 to TRBJ1-2; D is possibly TRBD1 (6 bases). V gave up 0 bases and J gave up 3 bases, with 14 bases separating them. Germline V gives CDR1 KGHSY, CDR2 FQNENV. This CDR3 is 16 amino acids long. CDR3 region: CASSQSGEGVDYGYTF. The CDR3 DNA reads as TGTGCCAGCAGCCAATCGGGGGAGGGGGTCGACTATGGCTACACCTTC.

V and J are TRBV5-6 and TRBJ1-2, with D unclear. V was clipped by 6 bases and J by 2 bases, with 11 bases between them. This CDR3 region has 13 residues. Germline V gene data show CDR1 as SGHDT and CDR2 as YYEEEE. This chain's CDR3 is CASKTDSNYGYTF. The CDR3 coding sequence is TGTGCCAGCAAAACGGACTCGAACTATGGCTACACCTTC. Together with reference TRBV5-6 and TRBJ1-2, the CDR3 gives the full variable domain: DAGVTQSPTHLIKTRGQQVTLRCSPKSGHDTVSWYQQALGQGPQFIFQYYEEEERQRGNFPDRFSGHQFPNYSSELNVNALLLGDSALYLCASKTDSNYGYTFGSGTRLTVV.

This clone was found once. This chain connects TRBV21-1 to TRBJ2-7; the table's D call TRBD2 went unverified against the DNA. TRBV21-1 is deemed a pseudogene. The CDR3 has 17 amino acids. The CDR3 DNA follows: TGTGCCAGCAGCCTTCCTCCCCCTAGCGGTGCCCCCTACGAGCAGTACTTC. Protein product: CASSLPPPSGAPYEQYF.

V is TRBV7-2 and J is TRBJ2-5; a possible D gene is TRBD2 (5 bases). The germline V gene has CDR1 SGHTA and CDR2 FQGNSA. The CDR3 has 15 residues. V was clipped by 4 bases and J by 2 bases, with 14 bases between them. The CDR3 DNA is TGTGCCAGCAGCTCCCCGGGATGGCAGCAAGAGACCCAGTACTTC. Amino acids: CASSSPGWQQETQYF.

V is TRBV29-1 and J is TRBJ1-1; TRBD1 aligns across 9 bases. The CDR3 contains 13 residues. Germline values: CDR1 SQVTM, CDR2 ANQGSEA. V shed 4 bases, J shed 5 bases, and the junction held 5 bases outside the gene matches. The CDR3 nucleotides are TGCAGCGTTGCAGGGACAGGGAGTACTGAAGCTTTCTTT. It is translated as CSVAGTGSTEAFF.

This clone was observed many times. This sequence joins TRBV4-1 and TRBJ1-4, with unresolved D. CDR1 and CDR2 (germline): MGHRA, YSYEKL. The CDR3 has 13 amino acids. Trimming removed 3 bases from V and 6 bases from J, with 8 bases in between. CDR3 sequence (DNA): TGCGCCAGCAGCCAGTGGGCGTATGAAAAACTGTTTTTT. Its protein product is CASSQWAYEKLFF.

This chain connects TRBV28 to TRBJ1-2; weak D call: TRBD1 (5 bases). CDR3 length: 14 amino acids. Germline CDR1 is MDHEN and CDR2 is SYDVKM. V gave up 2 bases and J gave up 4 bases, with 11 bases separating them. The CDR3 bases are TGTGCCAGCAGTTTAGGGTACAGGACCTATGGCTACACCTTC. Its translation is CASSLGYRTYGYTF.

This chain joins TRBV6-5 and TRBJ1-2; D not certain. This CDR3 is 13 amino acids long. V was pared by 4 bases and J by 8 bases, with 14 bases between. Germline loops: CDR1 MNHEY, CDR2 SVGAGI. The CDR3 sequence: CASSSPGGLGYTF. The DNA for the CDR3 is TGTGCCAGCAGTTCCCCGGGAGGCCTAGGCTACACCTTC.

This chain uses TRBV7-9 with TRBJ1-2, with 9 bases aligning to TRBD1. V trimming: 1 base; J trimming: 7 bases; junction bases outside the gene matches: 7. CDR1 and CDR2 (germline): SEHNR, FQNEAQ (reference sequence). This CDR3 region has 15 residues. The CDR3 DNA sequence: TGTGCCAGCAGCTTAGGGAGGGACAGGGTCCGTGGCTACACCTTC. Translated: CASSLGRDRVRGYTF.

This rearrangement joins TRBV19 to TRBJ1-3; TRBD1 matches 9 bases. This CDR3 contains 13 residues. J gave up 6 bases and V 10 bases, and 7 bases lay outside the gene matches. Germline V gene sequence: CDR1 LNHDA, CDR2 SQIVND (reference sequence). Here the CDR3 DNA reads TGTGCCATCTCGGGGACAGGGACAAACACCATATATTTT. It codes for CAISGTGTNTIYF.

This clone has a single count. The rearrangement uses TRBV28 and TRBJ2-2; a possible D gene is TRBD2 (6 bases). V lost 3 bases and J lost 6, with 11 bases in between. Germline V gene sequence: CDR1 MDHEN, CDR2 SYDVKM. There are 14 residues in the CDR3. CDR3 in DNA: TGTGCCAGCAGTTTCGGCGGGACGGCCGGGGAGCTGTTTTTT. Its protein is CASSFGGTAGELFF.

This clone was seen a single time. The genes are TRBV18 and TRBJ1-5; 8 bases fit TRBD1. The germline CDR1 and CDR2 sequences are KGHSH and LQKENI. The CDR3 is 14 residues long. Unmatched junction bases numbered 8, after V lost 6 bases and J lost 7 bases. The CDR3 loop reads CASSPGQGVQPQHF. CDR3 DNA: TGTGCCAGCTCTCCAGGACAGGGTGTACAGCCCCAGCATTTT.

The sample holds a few counts of this clone. This sequence joins TRBV20-1 and TRBJ2-7; 14 bases line up with TRBD2. Germline V gives CDR1 DFQATT, CDR2 SNEGSKA (reference sequence). After removal of 6 bases from V and 5 bases from J, the junction contained 12 bases not matched to a gene. This CDR3 comprises 16 residues. The CDR3 spells CSASRGTSGSRHEQYF. CDR3 bases: TGCAGTGCCAGTAGGGGGACTAGCGGGAGTAGACACGAGCAGTACTTC.

This clone occurred a few times. The chain carries TRBV19 and TRBJ2-5; TRBD2 aligns across 13 bases. The CDR3 consists of 15 residues. Germline trimming cut 7 bases from V and 3 bases from J; bases unmatched to any gene: 5. CDR1 is LNHDA and CDR2 is SQIVND in the germline V gene (reference sequence). For the CDR3, the DNA is TGTGCCAGTACCGGACTAGCGGGGGAAAAAGAGACCCAGTACTTC. Translating gives CASTGLAGEKETQYF.

The genes are TRBV4-1 and TRBJ2-5, with 7 bases fitting TRBD1. CDR1 and CDR2 (germline): MGHRA, YSYEKL. This CDR3 has 16 amino acids. J gave up 7 bases and V 1 base, and 12 bases lay outside the gene matches. CDR3 region: CASSQGQGLSEGTQYF. The DNA for the CDR3 is TGCGCCAGCAGCCAAGGACAGGGCCTTAGCGAGGGGACCCAGTACTTC.

The chain is built from TRBV12-5 and TRBJ2-1, with 10 positions matching TRBD2. The CDR3 loop spans 16 amino acids. Germline lookup yields CDR1 LGHNT and CDR2 FRNRAP. V gave up 5 bases and J gave up 4 bases; unmatched junction bases: 8. The CDR3 spells CASGSLAGVVYNEQFF. Written as DNA, the CDR3 is TGTGCTAGTGGTAGCCTAGCGGGAGTTGTGTACAATGAGCAGTTCTTC.

J is TRBJ1-2 and V is TRBV19; 9 nucleotides match TRBD1. The J segment lost 2 bases and the V segment lost 4 bases, leaving 5 bases of the junction unmatched. Germline V gene lookup returns CDR1 LNHDA and CDR2 SQIVND (reference sequence). The CDR3 is 15 amino acids. The CDR3 loop reads CASSNPGTGNYGYTF. CDR3 nucleotides: TGTGCCAGTAGTAACCCCGGGACAGGGAACTATGGCTACACCTTC.

The sample holds one count of this clone. The J gene is TRBJ1-5, the V gene TRBV3-1 (or the pseudogene TRBV3-2); 7 bases line up with TRBD1. Trimming cost V 2 bases and J 6 bases; bases outside gene matches: 4. The CDR3 sequence is 14 residues long. Looked up from germline, CDR1 is LGHDT and CDR2 is YNNKEL (reference sequence). CDR3 loop: CASSQNRGAQPQHF. The CDR3 DNA is TGTGCCAGCAGCCAAAACAGGGGAGCTCAGCCCCAGCATTTT.

The chain recombines TRBV6-5 with TRBJ1-1, with a possible D match to TRBD1 (5 bases). The germline V and J ends were trimmed by 4 bases and 11 bases, with 20 bases remaining between them. This CDR3 contains 14 residues. The germline V gene encodes CDR1 MNHEY and CDR2 SVGAGI. CDR3 sequence reads: CASSSPPDTNTAFF. CDR3 coding DNA: TGTGCCAGCAGTTCGCCTCCGGACACCAATACGGCTTTCTTT.

This chain links TRBV5-1 with TRBJ2-5, with D possibly matching TRBD1 (6 bases). Germline V gene sequence: CDR1 SGHRS, CDR2 YFSETQ. The CDR3 is 16 amino acids. V lost 2 bases and J 2 bases, leaving 16 bases between the germline ends. In DNA form, the CDR3 reads TGCGCCAGCAGCTTAGGCCTAGTAGGGACACAAGAGACCCAGTACTTC. This encodes CASSLGLVGTQETQYF. The full variable domain, its missing parts supplied by reference TRBV5-1 and TRBJ2-5, is KAGVTQTPRYLIKTRGQQVTLSCSPISGHRSVSWYQQTPGQGLQFLFEYFSETQRNKGNFPGRFSGRQFSNSRSEMNVSTLELGDSALYLCASSLGLVGTQETQYFGPGTRLLVL.

As DNA, the CDR3 is TGTGCCAGCAGCTTAGTTTCGCCGGCAGGGTGGAACTACGAGCAGTACTTC. Its protein product is CASSLVSPAGWNYEQYF. V usage is TRBV7-2 and J usage is TRBJ2-7, with a possible D match to TRBD1 (5 bases). The V and J ends lost 1 base and 3 bases respectively, with 19 bases between them. CDR3 length equals 17 residues. Per germline, CDR1 SGHTA and CDR2 FQGNSA.

The chain couples TRBV11-2 to TRBJ2-7; the D gene is possibly TRBD2 (5 bases). In germline, CDR1 is SGHAT, CDR2 FQNNGV. V was clipped by 0 bases and J by 3 bases, with 9 bases between them. The CDR3 length is 14 residues. CDR3 region: CASSLDMRVYEQYF. The DNA of the CDR3 is TGTGCCAGCAGCTTAGATATGAGGGTCTACGAGCAGTACTTC.

This clone was counted only a few times. The chain couples TRBV4-1 to TRBJ1-2; 9 bases align to TRBD1. The J segment lost 2 bases and the V segment lost 0 bases, leaving 4 bases of the junction unmatched. CDR1 MGHRA and CDR2 YSYEKL come from the germline V gene. The CDR3 totals 16 residues. CDR3 nucleotides: TGCGCCAGCAGCCAAGAGGGGACAGGGTCGAACTATGGCTACACCTTC. Translated: CASSQEGTGSNYGYTF.

The gene calls are TRBV20-1 and TRBJ2-5; no clear D. Germline-derived CDR1 and CDR2 are DFQATT and SNEGSKA (reference sequence). This CDR3 is built from 13 residues. V was clipped by 3 bases and J by 1 base, with 9 bases between them. In nucleotides, the CDR3 is TGCAGTGCTAGTGTTCAGATCCAAGAGACCCAGTACTTC. It codes for CSASVQIQETQYF.

There are a few counts of this clone. Other DNA sequences within the sample encode an identical CDR3. The V and J genes are TRBV5-1 and TRBJ2-2; 9 nucleotides align to TRBD1. Trimming took 3 bases from V and 2 from J; bases not matched to a gene: 2. The CDR3 length is 15 residues. Germline V gene sequence: CDR1 SGHRS, CDR2 YFSETQ. CDR3 residues: CASSSGQGNTGELFF. The CDR3 nucleotides are TGCGCCAGCAGCTCGGGACAGGGAAACACCGGGGAGCTGTTTTTT.

V gene TRBV5-8 combines with J gene TRBJ1-2; the D gene is possibly TRBD1 (5 bases). Germline lookup yields CDR1 SGHTS and CDR2 YDEGEE. This CDR3 has 14 residues. V gave up 4 bases and J gave up 3 bases, with 13 bases separating them. CDR3 DNA: TGTGCCAGCAGCCGGATCTGGGGGGACTATGGCTACACCTTC. Residues: CASSRIWGDYGYTF.

The gene calls are TRBV28 and TRBJ2-7; the match to TRBD2 covers 8 bases. Germline loops: CDR1 MDHEN, CDR2 SYDVKM. The CDR3 runs to 15 residues. V lost 4 bases and J lost 0; bases outside the gene matches: 5. The CDR3 bases are TGTGCCAGCAGTTGGGGACTAGATCTCTCCTACGAGCAGTACTTC. Translation gives CASSWGLDLSYEQYF. Full variable domain (remainder filled in from reference TRBV28 and TRBJ2-7): DVKVTQSSRYLVKRTGEKVFLECVQDMDHENMFWYRQDPGLGLRLIYFSYDVKMKEKGDIPEGYSVSREKKERFSLILESASTNQTSMYLCASSWGLDLSYEQYFGPGTRLTVT.